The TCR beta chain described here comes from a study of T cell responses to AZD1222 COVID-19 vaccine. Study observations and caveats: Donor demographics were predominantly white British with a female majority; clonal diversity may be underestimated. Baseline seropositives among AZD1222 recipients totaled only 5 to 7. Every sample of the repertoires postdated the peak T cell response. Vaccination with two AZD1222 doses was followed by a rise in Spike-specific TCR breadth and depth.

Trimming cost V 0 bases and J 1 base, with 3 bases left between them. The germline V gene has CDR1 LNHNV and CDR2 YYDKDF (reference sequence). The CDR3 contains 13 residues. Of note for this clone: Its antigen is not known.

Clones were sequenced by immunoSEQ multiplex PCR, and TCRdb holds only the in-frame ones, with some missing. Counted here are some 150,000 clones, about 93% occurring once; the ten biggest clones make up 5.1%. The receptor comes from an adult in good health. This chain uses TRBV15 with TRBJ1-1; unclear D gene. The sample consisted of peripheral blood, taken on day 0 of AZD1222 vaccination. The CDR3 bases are TGTGCCACCAGCAGAGAACAGAACACTGAAGCTTTCTTT. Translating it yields CATSREQNTEAFF.